The 17 T cell receptor beta chains presented below share a single source sample, sequenced in a study of T cell responses to AZD1222 COVID-19 vaccine. Sequencing used immunoSEQ multiplex PCR; TCRdb keeps in-frame clones, though not all of them. The top ten hold 35% to 50% of the sample, which has some 110,000 clones, 89% seen once. Sample: peripheral blood, taken 28 days after the second AZD1222 dose. The receptors were gathered from an adult who received the AZD1222 COVID-19 vaccine.

The rearrangement uses TRBV12-3 or TRBV12-4 and TRBJ2-2; D call uncertain. Trimming pared 3 bases from V and 8 bases from J, leaving 4 bases between. The CDR3 contains 11 residues. The CDR3 spells CASSLFGELFF. Written as DNA, the CDR3 is TGTGCCAGCAGTTTGTTTGGGGAGCTGTTTTTT.

The chain uses TRBV24-1 and TRBJ1-2, with D possibly matching TRBD1 (5 bases). The germline V gene has CDR1 KGHDR and CDR2 SFDVKD. The CDR3 spans 14 residues. The V end lost 0 bases, the J end lost 8 bases, and 12 bases lay between the germline ends. The CDR3, as DNA: TGTGCCACCAGTGATTTGTCGGGGGTTGGAGGCTACACCTTC. Protein product: CATSDLSGVGGYTF.

The sample holds a few counts of this clone. The genes are TRBV28 and TRBJ2-7; 7 nucleotides align to TRBD2. The CDR3 covers 17 residues. Trimming at V came to 8 bases and at J to 0 bases, leaving 16 bases not matched to a gene. CDR1 and CDR2 from the germline V gene are MDHEN and SYDVKM. DNA for the CDR3: TGTGCCAGCTCCCCGGGGCTATCAGCGGGGTACTCCTACGAGCAGTACTTC. Its translation: CASSPGLSAGYSYEQYF.

The genes are TRBV9 and TRBJ2-5; 9 nucleotides match TRBD2. CDR3 size: 15 residues. The J segment lost 1 base and the V segment lost 3 bases, leaving 4 bases of the junction unmatched. Looked up from germline, CDR1 is SGDLS and CDR2 is YYNGEE. The CDR3 DNA reads as TGTGCCAGCAGCGAAACTAGCGGGTTCCAAGAGACCCAGTACTTC. Amino acids: CASSETSGFQETQYF.

The genes are TRBV19 and TRBJ2-7, with D perhaps matching TRBD1 (6 bases). The V gene lost 3 bases and the J gene lost 6 bases, with 12 bases spanning the gap. There are 13 residues in the CDR3. Germline V gene lookup returns CDR1 LNHDA and CDR2 SQIVND (reference sequence). DNA for the CDR3: TGTGCCAGTAGTATGGATACAGGGCTCGAGCAGTACTTC. Amino acid sequence: CASSMDTGLEQYF.

The chain recombines TRBV29-1 with TRBJ1-2, with TRBD1 identical over 9 bases. The length of the CDR3 is 13 residues. V lost 2 bases, J lost 8 bases, and 6 bases stayed unmatched. Per germline, CDR1 SQVTM and CDR2 ANQGSEA. For the CDR3, the DNA is TGCAGCGTTGAACCCGGACAGGGGCAAGGCTACACCTTC. Protein: CSVEPGQGQGYTF. The variable domain in full, completed from reference TRBV29-1 and TRBJ1-2, reads SAVISQKPSRDICQRGTSLTIQCQVDSQVTMMFWYRQQPGQSLTLIATANQGSEATYESGFVIDKFPISRPNLTFSTLTVSNMSPEDSSIYLCSVEPGQGQGYTFGSGTRLTVV.

This sequence joins TRBV5-1 and TRBJ2-7; D is uncertain. This CDR3 contains 14 residues. CDR1 is SGHRS and CDR2 is YFSETQ in the germline V gene. Trimming shortened V by 0 bases and J by 0 bases, and 7 bases separated the two germline ends. In DNA, the CDR3 is TGCGCCAGCAGCTTGGAACCGAGCTCCTACGAGCAGTACTTC. It yields the protein CASSLEPSSYEQYF.

The V call is TRBV4-3, the J call TRBJ2-7; 7 nucleotides align to TRBD2. Germline lookup yields CDR1 LGHNA and CDR2 YSLEER. The trim removed 3 bases at V and 3 bases at J, leaving 5 bases unmatched. CDR3 length equals 14 residues. Here the CDR3 DNA reads TGCGCCAGCAGCCAGGGACTACCTCACTACGAGCAGTACTTC. It codes for CASSQGLPHYEQYF.

The table lists this clone with a few counts. The chain recombines TRBV30 with TRBJ1-4; D is unresolved. The CDR3 spans 12 residues. Trimming shortened V by 2 bases and J by 8 bases, and 9 bases separated the two germline ends. The germline V gene has CDR1 GTSNPN and CDR2 SVGIG (reference sequence). CDR3 in DNA: TGTGCCTGGAGTAAGCTGAAGGAAAAACTGTTTTTT. It encodes CAWSKLKEKLFF.

The chain links TRBV7-3 to TRBJ2-2; the match to TRBD1 covers 7 bases. Trimming cost V 5 bases and J 5 bases; bases outside gene matches: 2. The CDR3 contains 13 residues. Germline loops: CDR1 SGHTA, CDR2 FQGTGA. CDR3 in amino acids: CASSLTGTGELFF. DNA of the CDR3: TGTGCCAGCAGCCTGACAGGGACCGGGGAGCTGTTTTTT. Variable domain in full (rest from reference TRBV7-3 and TRBJ2-2): GAGVSQTPSNKVTEKGKYVELRCDPISGHTALYWYRQSLGQGPEFLIYFQGTGAADDSGLPNDRFFAVRPEGSVSTLKIQRTERGDSAVYLCASSLTGTGELFFGEGSRLTVL.

This chain links TRBV7-2 with TRBJ2-7, with 13 bases that match TRBD2. The germline V gene has CDR1 SGHTA and CDR2 FQGNSA. The CDR3 has 15 residues. Unmatched junction bases numbered 2, after V lost 3 bases and J lost 3 bases. The CDR3 is CASSLWTSGSYEQYF. CDR3 nucleotide sequence: TGTGCCAGCAGCTTGTGGACTAGCGGGAGCTACGAGCAGTACTTC.

The count of this clone is one. This rearrangement joins TRBV7-2 to TRBJ1-2; TRBD1 aligns across 7 bases. The CDR3 is 15 residues long. Germline V gene lookup returns CDR1 SGHTA and CDR2 FQGNSA. V shed 4 bases and J 4 bases; nucleotides not matched to a gene: 9. The DNA of the CDR3 is TGTGCCAGCAGCTCGTTAGCCGGGACAGCCTATGGCTACACCTTC. Amino acid sequence: CASSSLAGTAYGYTF.

The CDR3 loop is CASSWTGVNTGELFF. CDR3 in DNA: TGTGCCAGCAGCTGGACAGGGGTCAACACCGGGGAGCTGTTTTTT. The chain combines TRBV5-6 with TRBJ2-2; TRBD1 aligns across 9 bases. Germline V CDR1 and CDR2: SGHDT, YYEEEE. Trimming at V came to 3 bases and at J to 2 bases, leaving 2 bases not matched to a gene. The CDR3 has 15 amino acids.

The gene calls are TRBV20-1 and TRBJ2-1; D unresolved. The V end was cut by 6 bases, the J end by 9 bases, with 12 bases between. The CDR3 loop spans 11 amino acids. Germline CDR1 is DFQATT and CDR2 is SNEGSKA (reference sequence). This CDR3 is CSATQPPEQFF. The CDR3 coding sequence is TGCAGTGCCACTCAACCCCCTGAGCAGTTCTTC.

This clone has more than one count but fewer than ten. This chain uses TRBV6-2 or TRBV6-3 with TRBJ2-2, with a weak D call TRBD1 (6 bases). The germline gives CDR1 MNHEY, CDR2 SVGEGT. V lost 0 bases to trimming and J lost 4 bases, with 12 bases between them. The CDR3 sequence is 16 residues long. CDR3 in DNA: TGTGCCAGCAGTTACTCGAACAGGGCCCCCACCGGGGAGCTGTTTTTT. Its translation is CASSYSNRAPTGELFF.

V is TRBV7-9 and J is TRBJ2-7; weak D call: TRBD2 (7 bases). Trimming cost V 2 bases and J 2 bases, with 10 bases left between them. The CDR3 loop spans 14 amino acids. CDR1 and CDR2 from the germline V gene are SEHNR and FQNEAQ (reference sequence). The CDR3 spells CASSLNGGPYEQYF. The CDR3 DNA reads as TGTGCCAGCAGCTTAAACGGGGGGCCCTACGAGCAGTACTTC. Full variable domain (rest looked up from reference TRBV7-9 and TRBJ2-7): DTGVSQNPRHKITKRGQNVTFRCDPISEHNRLYWYRQTLGQGPEFLTYFQNEAQLEKSRLLSDRFSAERPKGSFSTLEIQRTEQGDSAMYLCASSLNGGPYEQYFGPGTRLTVT.

The chain has TRBV5-4 and TRBJ1-2, with 10 bases matching TRBD1. CDR3 length equals 17 residues. The V and J ends lost 6 bases and 7 bases, in that order; junction bases with no gene match: 18. Germline V lookup: CDR1 SGHNT, CDR2 YYREEE (reference sequence). The CDR3 DNA reads TGTGCCAGCACCCACGAGACAGGGGGCGTTGGACGGGGTGGCTACACCTTC. Encoded protein: CASTHETGGVGRGGYTF.